This T cell receptor beta chain was sequenced in a study of cytomegalovirus exposure and HLA in healthy donors. Note on this clone: Its antigen is not identified.

Whole-study findings and limits: Across HLA loci, a later analysis found differing TCR association rates, with DRB1 most and HLA-C fewest. A missense DCLRE1C variant was associated with V- and J-gene trimming of TCR beta chains in a later analysis, and an independent cohort replicated the association. Using a false discovery rate of 0.05, a later analysis showed that approximately 18,000 TCR beta sequences were associated with HLA alleles.

13 Jbeta primers and 60 Vbeta primers were used for the PCR. Only in-frame clones appear in the TCRdb table, and some are missing; sequencing was by immunoSEQ multiplex PCR. The table shows around 200,000 clones, with approximately 80% occurring only once. The length of the CDR3 is 15 residues. CDR1 and CDR2 from the germline V gene are MGHDK and SYGVNS. Trimming took 4 bases from V and 1 from J; bases not matched to a gene: 4. The clonotype comes from a girl aged 2 to 9 in good health and CMV-seropositive. The V call is TRBV25-1, the J call TRBJ1-1; 9 nucleotides align to TRBD1. Sequencing was performed on PBMCs. CDR3 region: CASSADRGSNTEAFF. CDR3 in DNA: TGTGCCAGCAGTGCGGACAGGGGTTCGAACACTGAAGCTTTCTTT.